Listed here are 19 T cell receptor beta chains from one sample, sequenced in a study of blood T cell repertoires in COVID-19. Produced via immunoSEQ multiplex PCR; TCRdb's table is partial and in-frame only. In the table there are more than 300,000 clones, around 89% of which are singletons. Material for sequencing was PBMCs or T cells enriched from blood (not recorded which). The receptors were sampled from a woman under 30 who had recovered from COVID-19.

In this sample, this clone turned up once. The chain couples TRBV6-5 to TRBJ1-2; 8 nucleotides agree with TRBD1. The germline CDR1 and CDR2 sequences are MNHEY and SVGAGI. This CDR3 is 13 amino acids long. After removal of 6 bases from V and 2 bases from J, the junction contained 2 bases not matched to a gene. The CDR3 bases are TGTGCCAGCAGGGACAGGGTAAACTATGGCTACACCTTC. Amino acids: CASRDRVNYGYTF.

This rearrangement joins TRBV6-4 to TRBJ2-3, with TRBD2 matching 12 bases. V was pared by 0 bases and J by 2 bases, with 6 bases of the junction left unmatched. The length of the CDR3 is 18 residues. Per germline, CDR1 MRHNA and CDR2 SNTAGT. CDR3 DNA sequence: TGTGCCAGCAGTGACTCGTTTACTAGCGGGGGGAACACAGATACGCAGTATTTT. Encoded protein: CASSDSFTSGGNTDTQYF.

This clone was seen a handful of times. This chain uses TRBV6-1 with TRBJ2-2; D not certain. CDR1 and CDR2 from the germline V gene are MNHNS and SASEGT. The CDR3 has 13 residues. Trimming left V 3 bases short and J 5 bases short, with 7 bases between. The DNA of the CDR3 is TGTGCCAGCAGTGAGAGTGAAACCGGGGAGCTGTTTTTT. Protein sequence: CASSESETGELFF.

The V call is TRBV30, the J call TRBJ2-3; D ambiguous. The V and J ends lost 0 bases and 5 bases respectively, with 15 bases between them. CDR1 GTSNPN and CDR2 SVGIG come from the germline V gene (reference sequence). The CDR3 length is 15 residues. CDR3 bases: TGTGCCTGGAGTGTACGTCGCGAGTTAAAAGATACGCAGTATTTT. Its protein product is CAWSVRRELKDTQYF. Full variable domain (remainder filled in from reference TRBV30 and TRBJ2-3): SQTIHQWPATLVQPVGSPLSLECTVEGTSNPNLYWYRQAAGRGLQLLFYSVGIGQISSEVPQNLSASRPQDRQFILSSKKLLLSDSGFYLCAWSVRRELKDTQYFGPGTRLTVL.

The rearrangement uses TRBV6-2 or TRBV6-3 and TRBJ2-2, with TRBD2 identical over 9 bases. Unmatched junction bases numbered 6, after V lost 2 bases and J lost 8 bases. CDR1 is MNHEY, CDR2 SVGEGT, per germline. This CDR3 comprises 15 residues. CDR3 nucleotides: TGTGCCAGCAGTTACGTGGGACTAGCCGCTGGGGAGCTGTTTTTT. Protein: CASSYVGLAAGELFF.

This chain uses TRBV7-3 with TRBJ2-1; TRBD2 matches at 16 bases. V trimming: 5 bases; J trimming: 8 bases; junction bases outside the gene matches: 12. The CDR3 totals 18 residues. Germline-derived CDR1 and CDR2 are SGHTA and FQGTGA. CDR3 protein: CASSPGTSGGVFSDEQFF. The CDR3 nucleotides read TGTGCCAGCAGCCCCGGGACTAGCGGGGGGGTGTTTTCCGATGAGCAGTTCTTC.

This chain uses TRBV7-3 with TRBJ2-1, with 11 bases that match TRBD1. CDR1 and CDR2 (germline): SGHTA, FQGTGA. The CDR3 has 16 amino acids. V shed 4 bases, J shed 8 bases, and the junction held 10 bases outside the gene matches. The chain's CDR3 is CASSSPGQGVVHEQFF. CDR3 nucleotide sequence: TGTGCCAGCAGCTCGCCGGGACAGGGGGTGGTTCATGAGCAGTTCTTC.

This chain uses TRBV19 with TRBJ2-1; 9 bases agree with TRBD2. The CDR3 length is 15 residues. V was pared by 3 bases and J by 3 bases, with 3 bases of the junction left unmatched. The germline gives CDR1 LNHDA, CDR2 SQIVND (reference sequence). The CDR3 region is CASSIERGVYNEQFF. For the CDR3, the DNA is TGTGCCAGTAGTATCGAGCGGGGGGTCTACAATGAGCAGTTCTTC.

This clone has only one observation. The chain joins TRBV6-1 to TRBJ2-7, with TRBD2 matching 12 bases. The CDR3 has 17 residues. The V gene's germline CDR1 is MNHNS and CDR2 SASEGT. The V gene end was trimmed by 4 bases and the J gene end by 4 bases; junction bases not matched to a gene: 11. This CDR3 is CASSGASGGALIYEQYF. The CDR3 nucleotides read TGTGCCAGCAGTGGAGCTAGCGGGGGGGCCCTCATATACGAGCAGTACTTC.

The rearrangement links TRBV18 to TRBJ1-1; no clear D. The CDR3 consists of 14 residues. V lost 2 bases and J lost 0, with 7 bases in between. CDR1 and CDR2 (germline): KGHSH, LQKENI. The CDR3 loop reads CASSPSIMNTEAFF. CDR3 in DNA: TGTGCCAGCTCACCAAGCATTATGAACACTGAAGCTTTCTTT.

The rearrangement links TRBV7-9 to TRBJ1-4, with a weak D call TRBD1 (5 bases). The ends were cut back, 0 bases at V and 8 bases at J, with 19 bases in the middle. CDR3 length equals 17 residues. Germline V CDR1 and CDR2: SEHNR, FQNEAQ (reference sequence). In DNA, the CDR3 is TGTGCCAGCAGCTTAGCTCTAGTAGCAAAGGGGAAGGAAAAACTGTTTTTT. Amino acids: CASSLALVAKGKEKLFF.

CDR3 residues: CASSSLGAGQETQYF. The CDR3 coding sequence is TGTGCCAGCAGCTCGCTAGGAGCGGGGCAAGAGACCCAGTACTTC. This chain connects TRBV11-2 to TRBJ2-5, with 7 positions matching TRBD2. V shed 4 bases, J shed 2 bases, and the junction held 7 bases outside the gene matches. Germline loops: CDR1 SGHAT, CDR2 FQNNGV. This CDR3 spans 15 amino acids.

The rearrangement links TRBV19 to TRBJ2-5; D is ambiguous. There are 11 residues in the CDR3. Trimming cost V 4 bases and J 5 bases, with 5 bases left between them. Germline-derived CDR1 and CDR2 are LNHDA and SQIVND (reference sequence). CDR3 loop: CASSNEETQYF. The CDR3 bases are TGTGCCAGTAGTAATGAGGAGACCCAGTACTTC.

CDR3 in DNA: TGTGCCTGGAGTGTAAGGCGGGCAGATGGAAACACCATATATTTT. This encodes CAWSVRRADGNTIYF. V is TRBV30 and J is TRBJ1-3; D is unclear. The CDR3 runs 15 residues. V was pared by 0 bases and J by 3 bases, with 12 bases between. CDR1 and CDR2 (germline): GTSNPN, SVGIG (reference sequence).

The J gene is TRBJ1-1, the V gene TRBV11-2; D is uncertain. The CDR3 loop spans 15 amino acids. V dropped 5 bases and J dropped 3 bases, with 16 bases sitting between them. CDR1 SGHAT and CDR2 FQNNGV come from the germline V gene. The DNA of the CDR3 is TGTGCCAGCAGCCCACGCCTACGGGAGCACACTGAAGCTTTCTTT. Translating it yields CASSPRLREHTEAFF.

V and J are TRBV6-5 and TRBJ1-6, with 7 bases matching TRBD1. V lost 2 bases, J lost 8 bases, and 6 bases stayed unmatched. The CDR3 has 15 residues. CDR1 MNHEY and CDR2 SVGAGI come from the germline V gene. Written as DNA, the CDR3 is TGTGCCAGCAGTTACGGTTACACAGGGGATTCACCCCTCCACTTT. Residues: CASSYGYTGDSPLHF.

V and J are TRBV7-9 and TRBJ1-1, with D perhaps TRBD1 (5 bases). Trimming took off 6 bases at V and 0 bases at J, with 8 bases between the two ends. The CDR3 is 13 amino acids. The V gene's germline CDR1 is SEHNR and CDR2 FQNEAQ (reference sequence). The DNA for the CDR3 is TGTGCCAGCAGGGGACTTCTGAACACTGAAGCTTTCTTT. It encodes CASRGLLNTEAFF.

This chain joins TRBV28 and TRBJ1-3, with TRBD1 matching over 7 bases. CDR3 size: 14 residues. V trimming: 6 bases; J trimming: 2 bases; junction bases outside the gene matches: 4. Germline CDR1 reads MDHEN; CDR2 reads SYDVKM. This CDR3 reads CASSSGGTGNTIYF. CDR3 sequence (DNA): TGTGCCAGCAGCTCAGGGGGGACTGGAAACACCATATATTTT.

The V gene is TRBV3-1 (or the pseudogene TRBV3-2), the J gene TRBJ1-4; D is unresolved. V lost 4 bases and J lost 12, with 15 bases in between. The germline gives CDR1 LGHDT, CDR2 YNNKEL (reference sequence). CDR3 size: 13 residues. CDR3 in amino acids: CASSPPRREELFF. In nucleotides, the CDR3 is TGTGCCAGCAGCCCTCCACGAAGAGAGGAACTGTTTTTT.